These 23 T cell receptor beta chains came from one sample sequenced in a study of shared clonotypes between healthy human individuals. Sequencing used immunoSEQ multiplex PCR; TCRdb keeps in-frame clones, though not all of them. The sample contains about 470,000 clones, about 85% of which appear only once. Sequenced material: PBMCs. The origin of the receptors is a woman aged 40 to 50 in good health. Some clones in this sample may be carry-over from other donors' samples.

The chain employs TRBV9 and TRBJ1-1, with 9 bases that match TRBD1. V lost 4 bases to trimming and J lost 5 bases; unmatched junction nucleotides: 9. There are 15 residues in the CDR3. Germline V lookup: CDR1 SGDLS, CDR2 YYNGEE. The CDR3 DNA is TGTGCCAGCAGCTTGATACAGGGGGCCGGGACTGAAGCTTTCTTT. Protein: CASSLIQGAGTEAFF. Together with reference TRBV9 and TRBJ1-1, the CDR3 gives the full variable domain: DSGVTQTPKHLITATGQRVTLRCSPRSGDLSVYWYQQSLDQGLQFLIQYYNGEERAKGNILERFSAQQFPDLHSELNLSSLELGDSALYFCASSLIQGAGTEAFFGQGTRLTVV.

The chain employs TRBV7-2 and TRBJ2-1; TRBD2 agrees at 11 bases. The CDR3 is 15 amino acids. The germline CDR1 and CDR2 sequences are SGHTA and FQGNSA. Trimming at V came to 5 bases and at J to 7 bases, leaving 7 bases not matched to a gene. The CDR3 loop is CASSVTSGSLNEQFF. In DNA form, the CDR3 reads TGTGCCAGCAGCGTAACTAGCGGGAGTCTGAATGAGCAGTTCTTC.

V usage is TRBV9 and J usage is TRBJ2-1, with D unresolved. CDR1 and CDR2 from the germline V gene are SGDLS and YYNGEE. V gave up 0 bases and J gave up 1 base, with 8 bases separating them. This CDR3 contains 15 residues. This chain's CDR3 is CASSVARSSYNEQFF. The CDR3 region has the DNA TGTGCCAGCAGCGTAGCTAGGTCTTCCTACAATGAGCAGTTCTTC.

This sequence joins TRBV14 and TRBJ1-3, with D tentatively TRBD1 (5 bases). Trimming pared 2 bases from V and 1 base from J, leaving 9 bases between. Germline CDR1 and CDR2: SGHDN and FVKESK. The CDR3 has 15 amino acids. CDR3 loop: CASSQFRDSGNTIYF. The CDR3 DNA sequence: TGTGCCAGCAGCCAATTCAGGGATTCTGGAAACACCATATATTTT.

This clone appeared once. CDR3 DNA: TGTGCCAGCAGCTTCAGCCATAGCAATCAGCCCCAGCATTTT. Translating it yields CASSFSHSNQPQHF. The chain recombines TRBV11-2 with TRBJ1-5; no clear D gene. The length of the CDR3 is 14 residues. The V gene's germline CDR1 is SGHAT and CDR2 FQNNGV. The ends were cut back, 3 bases at V and 0 bases at J, with 6 bases in the middle.

The J gene is TRBJ2-1, the V gene TRBV20-1, with D perhaps matching TRBD1 (6 bases). The CDR3 consists of 11 residues. V was cut by 1 base and J by 11 bases, with 9 bases left in between. Germline CDR1 DFQATT, CDR2 SNEGSKA (reference sequence). As DNA, the CDR3 is TGCAGTGCTAGAGGGGACATACAGCAGTTCTTC. It is translated as CSARGDIQQFF.

This clone has a single count. The chain links TRBV29-1 to TRBJ2-7, with a tentative D call TRBD1 (5 bases). CDR1 is SQVTM, CDR2 ANQGSEA, per germline. The CDR3 has 12 residues. The germline V and J ends were trimmed by 7 bases and 0 bases, with 10 bases remaining between them. Here the CDR3 reads CSAQGSSYEQYF. DNA of the CDR3: TGCAGCGCTCAGGGAAGCTCCTACGAGCAGTACTTC.

The chain employs TRBV15 and TRBJ2-1, with 11 bases fitting TRBD2. Germline V gives CDR1 LNHNV, CDR2 YYDKDF (reference sequence). With 1 base clipped from V and 6 bases from J, the junction kept 17 bases outside the gene matches. The CDR3 extends over 20 amino acids. The CDR3 bases are TGTGCCACCAGCAGAGGGGGGACTAGCGGTATCTGGTGGCTGCGCAATGAGCAGTTCTTC. Translating it yields CATSRGGTSGIWWLRNEQFF.

V usage is TRBV15 and J usage is TRBJ2-5, with D perhaps TRBD1 or TRBD2 (5 bases each). The CDR3 totals 13 residues. Germline CDR1 LNHNV, CDR2 YYDKDF (reference sequence). Trimming removed 5 bases from V and 5 bases from J, with 12 bases in between. The CDR3 loop is CATSRWGSETQYF. DNA of the CDR3: TGTGCCACCAGCCGTTGGGGGTCGGAGACCCAGTACTTC. Variable domain in full (rest from reference TRBV15 and TRBJ2-5): DAMVIQNPRYQVTQFGKPVTLSCSQTLNHNVMYWYQQKSSQAPKLLFHYYDKDFNNEADTPDNFQSRRPNTSFCFLDIRSPGLGDTAMYLCATSRWGSETQYFGPGTRLLVL.

This chain connects TRBV7-3 to TRBJ2-3, with TRBD1 matching over 7 bases. The CDR3 is made up of 18 amino acids. V shed 2 bases and J 5 bases; nucleotides not matched to a gene: 16. CDR1 SGHTA and CDR2 FQGTGA come from the germline V gene. The CDR3 here is CASSLWAPGQSGKDTQYF. CDR3 DNA: TGTGCCAGCAGCTTATGGGCCCCGGGACAGTCGGGGAAAGATACGCAGTATTTT.

This rearrangement joins TRBV5-1 to TRBJ2-7; 8 nucleotides agree with TRBD2. This CDR3 is 15 amino acids long. Trimming removed 2 bases from V and 7 bases from J; junction bases left unmatched: 11. CDR1 is SGHRS and CDR2 is YFSETQ in the germline V gene. Here the CDR3 DNA reads TGCGCCAGCAGCTTCGACAACGGGAGGGCCAGAGAGCAGTACTTC. This sequence encodes CASSFDNGRAREQYF.

V usage is TRBV27 and J usage is TRBJ2-1; D is ambiguous. The CDR3 sequence is 12 residues long. The germline CDR1 and CDR2 sequences are MNHEY and SMNVEV (reference sequence). V lost 0 bases to trimming and J lost 6 bases, with 3 bases between them. CDR3 sequence reads: CASSLSTNEQFF. The CDR3 DNA reads TGTGCCAGCAGTTTATCGACCAATGAGCAGTTCTTC.

This chain joins TRBV4-1 and TRBJ2-1, with D uncertain. V was cut by 0 bases and J by 7 bases, with 13 bases left in between. This CDR3 has 15 residues. Germline V gene data show CDR1 as MGHRA and CDR2 as YSYEKL. The CDR3 bases are TGCGCCAGCAGCCAAGAAAGTACCCATGGGAATGAGCAGTTCTTC. It yields the protein CASSQESTHGNEQFF.

Concerning this clone itself: At the DNA level, this CDR3 is encoded by other sequences in the same sample as well. The chain uses TRBV5-1 and TRBJ2-7; TRBD1 aligns across 7 bases. Germline CDR1 reads SGHRS; CDR2 reads YFSETQ. CDR3 length: 13 residues. Germline trimming cut 1 base from V and 4 bases from J; bases unmatched to any gene: 2. The CDR3 region has the DNA TGCGCCAGCAGCTTGAGACAGGGATACGAGCAGTACTTC. This translates into CASSLRQGYEQYF.

The V gene is TRBV7-3, the J gene TRBJ2-6; 7 nucleotides match TRBD1. Losses at the gene ends were 5 bases for V and 1 base for J; bases not matched to a gene: 11. Germline loops: CDR1 SGHTA, CDR2 FQGTGA. The CDR3 sequence is 18 residues long. The CDR3 loop reads CASSPLGTANSGANVLTF. The CDR3 bases are TGTGCCAGCAGCCCTCTTGGGACAGCTAATTCTGGGGCCAACGTCCTGACTTTC.

The genes are TRBV19 and TRBJ2-7, with 10 bases lining up with TRBD2. CDR3 size: 15 residues. The germline CDR1 and CDR2 sequences are LNHDA and SQIVND (reference sequence). With V trimmed by 5 bases and J by 3 bases, 7 bases remained unmatched. CDR3 DNA sequence: TGTGCCAGTAGTCCCCTAGCGGGAGCGGGCTACGAGCAGTACTTC. Translating gives CASSPLAGAGYEQYF.

The chain carries TRBV4-2 and TRBJ2-3, with D possibly TRBD2 on 5 matching bases. Germline values: CDR1 LGHNA, CDR2 YNFKEQ. V was shortened by 0 bases and J by 7 bases, with 20 bases between the two germline ends. CDR3 length: 17 residues. DNA of the CDR3: TGTGCCAGCAGCCAAGAGGGCGGCGCGGGCGACATGTATACGCAGTATTTT. It is translated as CASSQEGGAGDMYTQYF.

The V gene is TRBV14, the J gene TRBJ2-7; tentative D call: TRBD2 (5 bases). The CDR3 loop spans 13 amino acids. From germline, CDR1 is SGHDN and CDR2 FVKESK. Trimming shortened V by 2 bases and J by 4 bases, and 9 bases separated the two germline ends. The CDR3 protein is CASSQIGGYEQYF. CDR3 bases: TGTGCCAGCAGCCAAATTGGCGGGTACGAGCAGTACTTC.

The rearrangement uses TRBV29-1 and TRBJ2-1, with D perhaps matching TRBD2 (6 bases). The CDR3 is made up of 13 amino acids. The germline V and J ends were trimmed by 3 bases and 7 bases, with 13 bases remaining between them. Germline values: CDR1 SQVTM, CDR2 ANQGSEA. CDR3 in DNA: TGCAGCGTTGAGGGGACTCCGGGGAATGAGCAGTTCTTC. Residues: CSVEGTPGNEQFF.

V is TRBV6-1 and J is TRBJ1-4; D is undetermined. This CDR3 is 16 amino acids long. CDR1 and CDR2 from the germline V gene are MNHNS and SASEGT. V lost 3 bases to trimming and J lost 0 bases, with 11 bases between them. The CDR3: CASSDVDIATNEKLFF. CDR3 nucleotide sequence: TGTGCCAGCAGTGACGTTGACATTGCAACTAATGAAAAACTGTTTTTT.

CDR3 sequence (DNA): TGTGCCAGCTCACAACCGGGACAGGAGTACAATGAGCAGTTCTTC. The encoded protein is CASSQPGQEYNEQFF. The chain joins TRBV18 to TRBJ2-1; 8 nucleotides line up with TRBD1. Germline assignment: CDR1 KGHSH and CDR2 LQKENI. J lost 4 bases, V lost 4 bases, and 6 bases had no gene match. The CDR3 totals 15 residues.

Turning to this clone: This sample includes further DNA sequences coding for the same CDR3. This rearrangement joins TRBV19 to TRBJ1-2; D remains unclear. Germline V gives CDR1 LNHDA, CDR2 SQIVND (reference sequence). Trimming took off 3 bases at V and 5 bases at J, with 10 bases between the two ends. The CDR3 has 13 residues. This CDR3 is CASSMGRNYGYTF. The CDR3 DNA reads TGTGCCAGTAGTATGGGCAGAAATTATGGCTACACCTTC.

This clone turned up a few times. The gene calls are TRBV2 and TRBJ1-2; D not resolved. Germline values: CDR1 SNHLY, CDR2 FYNNEI. Trimming cost V 5 bases and J 1 base, with 8 bases left between them. This CDR3 region has 13 residues. CDR3 sequence reads: CASSPDGNYGYTF. The DNA for the CDR3 is TGTGCCAGCAGTCCGGACGGTAACTATGGCTACACCTTC.